This T cell receptor (beta chain) was identified during a study of cytomegalovirus exposure and HLA in healthy donors (dated by TCRdb to about 2017). Background for the entire study: An earlier analysis of about 560 of the donors reported about 280 Gb of sequence data and 100 million to 120 million unique TCR beta sequences obtained from some 200 million T cells. An early release that covered roughly 600 HLA-typed donors contained approximately 300 gigabases of sequencing data and approximately 85 million unique TCR sequences. The genetic ancestry cluster associated with self-reported Caucasian donors included about four fifths of the roughly 390 genotyped donors. The aim of the study was to test whether cataloging public T cell receptors could identify signatures of past pathogen exposure. The study used immunosequencing to profile the T cell repertoires of approximately 640 subjects and linked those repertoires to cytomegalovirus serostatus. In addition to the first cohort of 666 subjects, a separate validation cohort of over 90 different subjects was used. To predict cytomegalovirus infection status, the study brought together high-throughput TCR immunosequencing, statistical association of individual TCRs with disease status, and machine learning. In a later analysis, previously published TCR beta repertoires from some 640 donors were re-analyzed and high-resolution HLA genotyping was added so that TCR occurrence patterns could be studied. Rather than drawing on any new phenotypic data, the later analysis identified candidate immune exposures from TCR beta sequences and the way those sequences occurred across donors. In an earlier analysis of 587 of the donors, high-throughput TCR beta sequencing was used to judge whether each TCR beta V gene segment behaved as functional or pseudogenic. Donor age, sex, ethnicity and CMV serostatus were collected together with the repertoire data. A later genetic analysis took genome-wide SNP genotypes for about 55% of the 666 donors and used that subset as a discovery cohort. All discovery cohort repertoires had been generated using a single sequencing platform. Class I and class II HLA loci were covered by the typing at four-digit resolution. Typing coverage varied by locus: roughly 620-640 donors for A, B, C, DRB1 and DQB1; approximately 520 for DQA1; more than 600 for DPA1; fewer than 480 for DPB1. About five DR-DQ haplotypes were treated as single units for association and clustering because of strong linkage in the cohort. Among 350 to 400 genotyped donors of the cohort, an average of around 240,000 unique TCR beta nucleotide sequences were sequenced per donor, around 20% of them non-productive.

In total, 666 healthy bone marrow donors made up the cohort. At the time of sampling, every cohort member was nominally healthy, though immune exposures that went unrecorded were likely present. The donor was CMV seropositive and belonged to the group of a few hundred seropositive cohort members. Each donor provided a peripheral blood sample, and peripheral blood mononuclear cells were used for TCR beta sequencing. Genomic DNA extraction from the blood cell samples was performed with the Qiagen DNeasy Blood Extraction Kit. From its cysteine to its phenylalanine, the CDR3 spans 14 amino acids. Only CDR3 DNA is held: 42 bases, read in frame from base 1. Ends trimmed: V by 0 bases, J by 6 bases; bases unmatched to a gene: 2. CDR1 and CDR2, looked up from the germline V gene, are SGDLS and YYNGEE. The method was the immunoSEQ multiplex PCR assay. A mixture of 60 forward primers for TCR Vbeta segments and 13 reverse primers for TCR Jbeta segments was used in the multiplex PCR. The CDR3 region of rearranged TCR beta genes was amplified from genomic DNA with a multiplex PCR assay. The Illumina HiSeq System was used to sequence the amplified TCR beta libraries as 87-base-pair reads. The paper's processing steps were these. A later analysis tallied about 77 million unique TCR beta chains across the 650 to 750 repertoires, and around 9.9 million of those chains were shared by two or more donors. A nearest-neighbor algorithm error-corrected the raw reads and collapsed the reads into unique sequences, merging closely related sequences to remove PCR and sequencing errors. CDR3 sequences were aligned to IMGT reference sequences to assign V, D and J gene segments. Each retained sequence needed at least a six-nucleotide match to both a V gene segment and a J gene segment. Rearrangements were classified as productive when the CDR3 lacked stop codons and remained in frame with V and J, and all other rearrangements were classified as non-productive. Following IMGT convention, CDR3 was defined as the stretch from the second conserved V-encoded cysteine up to the conserved J-encoded phenylalanine. The earlier analysis of about 640 of the donors excluded any sequence lacking an unambiguous match to a single V gene segment. An earlier analysis of approximately 590 of the donors called V segments functional above 56.7% productive rearrangements and segregating when the between-donor standard deviation exceeded 5%. To diagnose cytomegalovirus status from the catalog of TCR beta chain sequences, a statistical classification framework was built. V and J gene assignment, in a later analysis, came from comparing TCR nucleotide sequences with IMGT/GENE-DB human TR gene sequences. A later analysis assigned CDR3 sequences and most-parsimonious VDJ recombination scenarios with the TCRdist pipeline. A later analysis defined each TCR beta chain by its CDR3 amino acid sequence plus V-gene family, and excluded reads lacking a unique V-gene family. In a later analysis, approximately 640 highly shared, low-generation-probability nucleotide sequences were removed to address suspected cross-contamination and a sequencing artifact. For each public chain, a later analysis derived a clonal expansion index from normalized ranks of inferred template counts within each repertoire. Generation probabilities in a later analysis came from a VDJ recombination model fitted to out-of-frame rearrangements, and those results were checked against IGoR. In a later analysis, TCR-TCR, TCR-HLA and TCR-CMV co-occurrence was scored with hypergeometric tests, and a repertoire-size bias correction was applied to TCR pairs. In a later analysis, false discovery rates were estimated by permuting HLA or CMV assignments 20 times. In a later analysis, co-occurring TCRs were grouped using DBSCAN, and TCRdist sequence similarity was added for clustering within HLA-allele-positive subsets. Repertoires with fewer than 30,000 or more than 120,000 public chains, plus five repertoires with anomalous nucleotide sharing, were excluded from co-occurrence clustering. TCRdb mirrors the immuneACCESS table, restricted to in-frame sequences. Some clones are absent from its copies; in checked studies, under half trace to an unresolved V gene, and the reason for the others is unknown. From that table come the V and J calls and clone size; the DNA was used to work out D and trimming. Across this sample there are under 150,000 clones, with about 63% seen only once. The ten largest account for 1.6% of the sample.

This clone came up a few times. It lacks a known antigen. No base qualities exist here, and no much larger clone lies one base off it. Beyond this particular receptor, the publication reports: Across donors, most TCR sequences were observed very rarely, whereas some public TCRs were present in many individuals. In a later genetic analysis, fewer N-insertions in productive TCRs were reported among donors in an Asian-associated ancestry cluster than the 666-donor mean. The study listed over 150 TCR beta chains as associated with cytomegalovirus. It was suggested by the authors that the approach could potentially be generalized to other disease states and immunological phenotypes. Specific HLA alleles were associated with 15,000 to 20,000 TCR beta sequences at a false discovery rate of 0.05 in a later analysis. The 87-base-pair reads could not distinguish some IMGT-functional V segments, including TRBV6-2 and TRBV6-3, so those segments were excluded. Because counts were too low, about 15 rarely observed V segments, including chromosome 9 orphons, were left out of the earlier analysis of about 620 of the donors. Only TCR beta chains were sequenced in this cohort, and the absence of alpha or paired-chain data limited detectable features. Compared with equally common non-associated chains, HLA-associated TCR beta chains in a later analysis were more clonally expanded and had lower generation probabilities. Correlated functional status among segregating V segments might reflect linkage disequilibrium, but an unknown experimental factor could not be ruled out. A further reported finding was that TCR beta sequences accurately predicted the HLA-A and HLA-B alleles for most subjects in the first cohort. Cytomegalovirus status was reported to be diagnosed by the classifier with high specificity and sensitivity in both the original and validation cohorts. In a later analysis, most CMV-associated TCR beta chains were found to appear HLA-restricted, with HLA associations seemingly driven largely by CMV exposure. Several of the top co-occurrence clusters appeared to be linked to parvovirus B19, influenza, CMV and Epstein-Barr virus, according to a later analysis. Because HLA typing was missing for some donors at each locus, association tests included only the typed subset. Assigning TCR associations to individual alleles was difficult when HLA alleles, especially DR and DQ, strongly co-occurred. In vitro tests confirmed that a few of the cytomegalovirus-associated TCR beta chains recognize cytomegalovirus antigens. Broadly in line with IMGT annotations, most TCR beta V segments showed up in productive rearrangements about 87% or about 30% of the time in an earlier analysis of several hundred of the donors. In a later genetic analysis, a missense DCLRE1C variant was associated with V-gene and J-gene trimming of TCR beta chains, and the association was replicated in an independent cohort. Roughly uniform sequencing depth across donors was assumed in presence/absence analyses, although this assumption may not hold. In a later analysis, the rate of TCR association differed among HLA loci, with DRB1 alleles having the most associated TCRs and HLA-C alleles having the fewest. Immune exposure information for the cohort was limited to CMV serostatus. A cluster of highly shared sequence variants was judged likely to represent a technical artifact of the sequencing pipeline.

The sequence came from a man aged 25 to 40 in good health and CMV-seropositive. In this chain, TRBV9 is recombined with TRBJ2-2; 7 junctional bases match TRBD1. Source material: PBMCs. CDR3 protein: CASSVGQGAGELFF. The nucleotides are TGTGCCAGCAGCGTAGGCCAGGGGGCCGGGGAGCTGTTTTTT.